The rows below give T cell receptor beta chains drawn from one sample of a study of T cell responses to AZD1222 COVID-19 vaccine. Repertoires were generated with immunoSEQ multiplex PCR, while TCRdb's copy carries only in-frame clones and drops some. Of roughly 130,000 clones listed, approximately 85% are singletons. The specimen comprised peripheral blood, sampled on day 0 of AZD1222 vaccination. These TCRs come from an adult in good health. The CDR3 runs from the conserved cysteine through the conserved F or W. The D gene is left open where the match is weak. Some rows have no size entry. The others give once, few or many, or a class for an expanded clone.

TRBV9,NA,TRBJ1-6,NA,CASSAPSNSPLHF,TGTGCCAGCAGCGCCCCGAGTAATTCACCCCTCCACTTT
TRBV7-2,NA,TRBJ2-2,NA,CASSFWRTLGTGELFF,TGTGCCAGCAGCTTTTGGAGGACCCTGGGTACCGGGGAGCTGTTTTTT
TRBV24-1,NA,TRBJ1-1,TRBD1,CATSDRDRVAAFF,TGTGCCACCAGTGACCGGGACAGGGTGGCGGCTTTCTTT
TRBV3-1/TRBV3-2,few,TRBJ2-5,NA,CASSQGWGPQETQYF,TGTGCCAGCAGCCAAGGTTGGGGTCCGCAAGAGACCCAGTACTTC
TRBV14,NA,TRBJ2-5,TRBD1,CASSWDRGETQYF,TGTGCCAGCAGCTGGGACAGGGGAGAGACCCAGTACTTC
TRBV4-2,NA,TRBJ2-4,NA,CASSQGLEDDIQYF,TGTGCCAGCAGCCAAGGACTGGAGGACGACATTCAGTACTTC
TRBV6-5,NA,TRBJ1-1,NA,CASSYSGRGWAEAFF,TGTGCCAGCAGTTACTCGGGCAGGGGATGGGCTGAAGCTTTCTTT
TRBV19,NA,TRBJ1-1,NA,CASSIKFRASLAEAFF,TGTGCCAGTAGTATCAAATTCAGGGCATCCCTGGCTGAAGCTTTCTTT
TRBV2,NA,TRBJ2-7,TRBD1,CASTGQGGNEQYF,TGTGCCAGCACAGGACAGGGCGGAAACGAGCAGTACTTC
TRBV19,NA,TRBJ1-1,NA,CASRPRGGMNTEAFF,TGTGCCAGTAGGCCGCGGGGGGGAATGAACACTGAAGCTTTCTTT
TRBV14,once,TRBJ2-3,TRBD2,CASSQDPAGVGTDTQYF,TGTGCCAGCAGCCAAGACCCAGCGGGAGTTGGCACAGATACGCAGTATTTT
TRBV19,NA,TRBJ1-1,TRBD1,CASSISDREEAFF,TGTGCCAGTAGTATCTCGGACAGGGAGGAAGCTTTCTTT
TRBV9,NA,TRBJ1-3,NA,CASSVETGAGTIYF,TGTGCCAGCAGCGTAGAGACAGGAGCGGGGACCATATATTTT
TRBV6-6,NA,TRBJ1-6,NA,CASSPDPTAFNSPLHF,TGTGCCAGCAGTCCTGATCCTACCGCATTTAATTCACCCCTCCACTTT
TRBV7-9,NA,TRBJ2-1,TRBD2,CASSGRTSGRSYNEQFF,TGTGCCAGCAGCGGCCGGACTAGCGGGAGGTCATACAATGAGCAGTTCTTC
TRBV10-2,NA,TRBJ2-1,NA,CASRAGSYNEQFF,TGCGCCAGCAGAGCTGGCTCCTACAATGAGCAGTTCTTC
TRBV6-5,once,TRBJ1-5,NA,CATKRAAGGNQPQHF,TGTGCCACGAAAAGAGCGGCAGGGGGCAATCAGCCCCAGCATTTT
TRBV27,NA,TRBJ2-1,NA,CASSLPTDSNEQFF,TGTGCCAGCAGTCTCCCGACCGACAGCAATGAGCAGTTCTTC
TRBV18,NA,TRBJ2-3,NA,CASSSRRASTDTQYF,TGTGCCAGCTCATCACGACGGGCCAGCACAGATACGCAGTATTTT
TRBV9,NA,TRBJ1-6,TRBD1,CASSIQTGVNSPLHF,TGTGCCAGCAGCATACAAACAGGGGTTAATTCACCCCTCCACTTT
TRBV10-1,once,TRBJ2-1,NA,CASSDLSGSSYNEQFF,TGCGCCAGCAGTGATTTGTCCGGGAGCTCCTACAATGAGCAGTTCTTC
TRBV11-2,NA,TRBJ2-1,TRBD1,CASSYTGQGWGNEQFF,TGTGCCAGCAGCTACACAGGACAGGGGTGGGGCAATGAGCAGTTCTTC
TRBV7-2,NA,TRBJ1-2,NA,CASSLFSGDMGGYTF,TGTGCCAGCAGCCTGTTTAGCGGGGACATGGGGGGCTACACCTTC
TRBV6-5,NA,TRBJ1-2,NA,CASSYGGLNYGYTF,TGTGCCAGCAGTTACGGGGGACTTAACTATGGCTACACCTTC
TRBV24-1,NA,TRBJ2-1,TRBD2,CATSDLAGASYNEQFF,TGTGCCACCAGTGATTTAGCGGGAGCCTCCTACAATGAGCAGTTCTTC
TRBV7-2,NA,TRBJ1-5,NA,CASSLDRRNQPQHF,TGTGCCAGCAGCTTAGACAGACGCAATCAGCCCCAGCATTTT
TRBV7-6,NA,TRBJ1-1,NA,CASSPYTGLRGVNTEAFF,TGTGCCAGCAGCCCTTACACGGGCCTTCGGGGCGTGAACACTGAAGCTTTCTTT
TRBV11-2,NA,TRBJ2-5,NA,CASSRTETQYF,TGTGCCAGCAGCCGAACGGAGACCCAGTACTTC
TRBV29-1,NA,TRBJ2-5,NA,CSLMIGPEETQYF,TGCAGCCTGATGATCGGGCCGGAAGAGACCCAGTACTTC
TRBV6-5,few,TRBJ1-5,TRBD1,CASRVEDRANQPQHF,TGTGCCAGCAGAGTAGAGGACAGGGCTAATCAGCCCCAGCATTTT
TRBV19,NA,TRBJ2-1,NA,CASSIRRERNEQFF,TGTGCCAGTAGTATACGCCGGGAGAGGAATGAGCAGTTCTTC
TRBV3-1/TRBV3-2,NA,TRBJ1-1,NA,CASSRGEGAFF,TGTGCCAGCAGCCGAGGGGAAGGAGCTTTCTTT
TRBV18,NA,TRBJ2-6,TRBD2,CASSIRGVGGANVLTF,TGTGCCAGCTCAATTCGGGGGGTCGGCGGGGCCAACGTCCTGACTTTC
TRBV24-1,NA,TRBJ1-3,NA,CATSEISGNTIYF,TGTGCCACCAGTGAAATCTCTGGAAACACCATATATTTT
TRBV9,NA,TRBJ1-1,NA,CASSVGDTEAFF,TGTGCCAGCAGCGTAGGGGACACTGAAGCTTTCTTT
TRBV6-5,NA,TRBJ1-4,NA,CASSDTGSNEKLFF,TGTGCCAGCAGCGATACAGGTTCTAATGAAAAACTGTTTTTT
TRBV6-5,NA,TRBJ1-2,NA,CASSPGPGGGYTF,TGTGCCAGCAGCCCGGGACCGGGGGGTGGCTACACCTTC
TRBV19,few,TRBJ1-3,NA,CASSIARVVGNTIYF,TGTGCCAGTAGTATAGCTAGGGTCGTCGGGAACACCATATATTTT
TRBV14,NA,TRBJ2-3,TRBD2,CASSPLAGGNIRATDTQYF,TGTGCCAGCAGCCCCCTAGCGGGGGGGAATATCAGAGCGACAGATACGCAGTATTTT
TRBV3-1/TRBV3-2,NA,TRBJ2-7,TRBD1,CASSPGQAREQYF,TGTGCCAGCAGTCCCGGACAGGCAAGGGAGCAGTACTTC
TRBV11-3,NA,TRBJ2-7,NA,CASSLDHSQAYEQYF,TGTGCCAGCAGCTTAGATCACTCCCAGGCATACGAGCAGTACTTC
TRBV29-1,NA,TRBJ2-2,TRBD1,CSARSTGGRYTGELFF,TGCAGCGCTCGATCGACAGGGGGGAGGTACACCGGGGAGCTGTTTTTT
TRBV5-1,NA,TRBJ1-1,TRBD1,CASSYYRGENTEAFF,TGCGCCAGCAGCTACTACAGGGGGGAGAACACTGAAGCTTTCTTT
TRBV2,NA,TRBJ1-3,TRBD1,CASSGYRGSGNTIYF,TGTGCCAGCAGTGGCTACAGGGGCTCTGGAAACACCATATATTTT
TRBV5-1,NA,TRBJ1-1,NA,CATQRGGADTEAFF,TGCGCCACCCAGAGGGGGGGCGCAGATACTGAAGCTTTCTTT
TRBV30,NA,TRBJ2-2,NA,CAWSVTRTGELFF,TGTGCCTGGAGTGTAACCAGGACCGGGGAGCTGTTTTTT
TRBV21-1,NA,TRBJ1-5,NA,CASSKQDCNQPQHF,TGTGCCAGCAGCAAACAGGACTGCAATCAGCCCCAGCATTTT
TRBV7-9,NA,TRBJ2-3,NA,CASSSTRGVSFDTQYF,TGTGCCAGCAGCTCGACTAGGGGGGTTAGTTTTGATACGCAGTATTTT
TRBV12-3/TRBV12-4,NA,TRBJ1-1,NA,CASRLTGGAEAFF,TGTGCCAGCAGGCTGACCGGTGGGGCTGAAGCTTTCTTT
TRBV7-8,NA,TRBJ1-5,NA,CASSLEGGSNQPQHF,TGTGCCAGCAGCTTAGAAGGGGGAAGCAATCAGCCCCAGCATTTT
TRBV6-5,NA,TRBJ1-2,TRBD1,CASRRQGTNYGYTF,TGTGCCAGCAGGAGACAGGGGACTAACTATGGCTACACCTTC
TRBV18,NA,TRBJ1-3,NA,CASSPSQQSGNTIYF,TGTGCCAGCTCACCAAGCCAACAATCTGGAAACACCATATATTTT